The next 3 T cell receptor beta chains were all read from a single sample in a study of blood T cell repertoires in COVID-19. Data came from immunoSEQ multiplex PCR; TCRdb stores just in-frame clones and leaves some out. The sample contains 300,000 to 450,000 clones, approximately 81% of which appear only once. Sequencing was done on a sample of peripheral blood. The receptors were gathered from a young woman with acute or convalescent COVID-19.

The gene calls are TRBV30 and TRBJ2-7, with D maybe TRBD1 (5 bases). This CDR3 has 14 amino acids. Germline V gene sequence: CDR1 GTSNPN, CDR2 SVGIG (reference sequence). V lost 3 bases to trimming and J lost 3 bases, with 15 bases between them. CDR3 DNA sequence: TGTGCCTGGAGAATTAGGCAGGGTATCTACGAGCAGTACTTC. As protein: CAWRIRQGIYEQYF.

V usage is TRBV3-1 (or the pseudogene TRBV3-2) and J usage is TRBJ2-3; TRBD2 aligns across 14 bases. V lost 4 bases to trimming and J lost 6 bases; unmatched junction nucleotides: 6. Per germline, CDR1 LGHDT and CDR2 YNNKEL (reference sequence). The CDR3 sequence is 16 residues long. CDR3 DNA sequence: TGTGCCAGCAGCCCGGGACTAGCGGGAGATCCGGATACGCAGTATTTT. Its translation: CASSPGLAGDPDTQYF.

The genes are TRBV2 and TRBJ2-5; TRBD2 matches at 13 bases. The J segment lost 4 bases and the V segment lost 5 bases, leaving 4 bases of the junction unmatched. The CDR3 contains 15 residues. Germline lookup yields CDR1 SNHLY and CDR2 FYNNEI. The CDR3 DNA reads as TGTGCCAGCAGTTCAACTAGCGGGAGGGCAGAGACCCAGTACTTC. This gives the protein CASSSTSGRAETQYF.